This passage covers 23 T cell receptor beta chains from one sample sequenced in a study of T cells in localized non-small cell lung cancer. Some clones are missing from TCRdb's copy, which holds only in-frame ones; the method was immunoSEQ multiplex PCR. The data show roughly 84,000 clones, around nine tenths seen once. The starting material was peripheral blood, obtained before any cancer treatment. These receptors were taken from a woman between 35 and 70 years old with stage I squamous cell lung carcinoma.

This sequence joins TRBV19 and TRBJ1-5; D not resolved. The CDR3 sequence is 15 residues long. Germline V gene lookup returns CDR1 LNHDA and CDR2 SQIVND (reference sequence). Trimming stripped 6 bases from V and 0 bases from J, with 12 bases between. The CDR3 region is CASRPWGNSNQPQHF. CDR3 DNA sequence: TGTGCCAGTAGACCTTGGGGAAATAGCAATCAGCCCCAGCATTTT.

The chain is built from TRBV10-3 and TRBJ2-5, with D uncertain. The CDR3 sequence is 11 residues long. V lost 5 bases and J 5 bases, leaving 6 bases between the germline ends. Germline-derived CDR1 and CDR2 are ENHRY and SYGVKD. The CDR3 nucleotides read TGTGCCATCAGTACTGGGGAGACCCAGTACTTC. It specifies CAISTGETQYF.

The J gene is TRBJ2-2, the V gene TRBV5-6, with no clear D. This CDR3 comprises 16 residues. Looked up from germline, CDR1 is SGHDT and CDR2 is YYEEEE. Trimming took 1 base from V and 1 from J, leaving 11 bases between them. CDR3 region: CASSLNMGRNTGELFF. The CDR3 DNA reads TGTGCCAGCAGCTTGAATATGGGTCGGAACACCGGGGAGCTGTTTTTT. The full variable domain, with the rest looked up from reference TRBV5-6 and TRBJ2-2, is DAGVTQSPTHLIKTRGQQVTLRCSPKSGHDTVSWYQQALGQGPQFIFQYYEEEERQRGNFPDRFSGHQFPNYSSELNVNALLLGDSALYLCASSLNMGRNTGELFFGEGSRLTVL.

The V gene is TRBV29-1, the J gene TRBJ2-3; D possibly corresponds to TRBD2 (5 bases). Trimming cost V 7 bases and J 4 bases, with 9 bases left between them. CDR3 length: 11 residues. The germline CDR1 and CDR2 sequences are SQVTM and ANQGSEA. Written as DNA, the CDR3 is TGCAGCGCCGACTACTCAGATACGCAGTATTTT. It translates to CSADYSDTQYF.

The chain recombines TRBV6-1 with TRBJ1-2, with 10 bases lining up with TRBD1. CDR3 length: 15 amino acids. After removal of 8 bases from V and 5 bases from J, the junction contained 11 bases not matched to a gene. Looked up from germline, CDR1 is MNHNS and CDR2 is SASEGT. The DNA of the CDR3 is TGTGCCAGCTTGACAGGGGGCGCAGGAGGGTATGGCTACACCTTC. Translated, it gives CASLTGGAGGYGYTF.

V is TRBV5-1 and J is TRBJ2-7; D perhaps matches TRBD1 (6 bases). This CDR3 has 13 amino acids. Germline CDR1 reads SGHRS; CDR2 reads YFSETQ. Trimming removed 1 base from V and 3 bases from J, with 8 bases in between. The CDR3 loop is CASSLIGGYEQYF. DNA for the CDR3: TGCGCCAGCAGCTTGATAGGGGGCTACGAGCAGTACTTC. Using reference TRBV5-1 and TRBJ2-7 for the parts outside the CDR3, the full variable domain is KAGVTQTPRYLIKTRGQQVTLSCSPISGHRSVSWYQQTPGQGLQFLFEYFSETQRNKGNFPGRFSGRQFSNSRSEMNVSTLELGDSALYLCASSLIGGYEQYFGPGTRLTVT.

The chain links TRBV7-9 to TRBJ1-4; D possibly corresponds to TRBD1 (5 bases). V lost 0 bases, J lost 6 bases, and 11 bases lay in between. This CDR3 spans 15 amino acids. CDR1 is SEHNR and CDR2 is FQNEAQ in the germline V gene (reference sequence). This CDR3 reads CASSLAGERDEKLFF. In nucleotides, the CDR3 is TGTGCCAGCAGCTTAGCGGGGGAGCGAGATGAAAAACTGTTTTTT.

The V and J genes are TRBV30 and TRBJ1-1, with D tentatively TRBD1 (5 bases). The CDR3 is 15 residues long. Germline CDR1 and CDR2: GTSNPN and SVGIG (reference sequence). Trimming pared 0 bases from V and 1 base from J, leaving 12 bases between. CDR3 sequence (DNA): TGTGCCTGGAGTGTACAGCAGGGTACGAACACTGAAGCTTTCTTT. Residues: CAWSVQQGTNTEAFF.

A remark on this clone: The sample carries other DNA sequences with the same CDR3. The chain recombines TRBV15 with TRBJ1-3; D might be TRBD1 (5 bases). Germline loops: CDR1 LNHNV, CDR2 YYDKDF (reference sequence). The CDR3 totals 14 residues. Trimming left V 1 base short and J 3 bases short, with 7 bases between. The CDR3 protein is CATSRAGSGNTIYF. The CDR3 DNA reads as TGTGCCACCAGCAGAGCAGGGAGTGGAAACACCATATATTTT.

The CDR3 DNA reads as TGTGCCAGCTCACCGGGGGGTTCCCCTGAAGCTTTCTTT. Amino acid sequence: CASSPGGSPEAFF. V is TRBV18 and J is TRBJ1-1, with D possibly TRBD1 on 5 matching bases. The CDR3 contains 13 residues. Looked up from germline, CDR1 is KGHSH and CDR2 is LQKENI. Trimming stripped 3 bases from V and 6 bases from J, with 11 bases between.

V and J are TRBV19 and TRBJ1-2; D gene ambiguous. This CDR3 comprises 14 residues. Germline V lookup: CDR1 LNHDA, CDR2 SQIVND (reference sequence). Trimming took 4 bases from V and 5 from J, leaving 14 bases between them. The CDR3 DNA follows: TGTGCCAGTAGTAGTGGCAGGTTGAAGTATGGCTACACCTTC. This sequence encodes CASSSGRLKYGYTF.

The V gene is TRBV5-1, the J gene TRBJ1-6, with 10 bases identical to TRBD1. Germline V gene data show CDR1 as SGHRS and CDR2 as YFSETQ. This CDR3 is 14 amino acids long. V shed 4 bases, J shed 9 bases, and the junction held 4 bases outside the gene matches. This CDR3 is CASSETGGGSPLHF. Here the CDR3 DNA reads TGCGCCAGCAGCGAGACAGGGGGCGGTTCACCCCTCCACTTT.

The V gene is TRBV5-5, the J gene TRBJ1-2; no firm D call. V gave up 0 bases and J gave up 2 bases, with 8 bases separating them. The CDR3 has 14 residues. Germline values: CDR1 SGHKS, CDR2 YYEKEE (reference sequence). Here the CDR3 reads CASSLGAGNYGYTF. CDR3 in DNA: TGTGCCAGCAGCTTGGGTGCGGGGAACTATGGCTACACCTTC.

The V call is TRBV4-1, the J call TRBJ2-3, with 8 bases that match TRBD2. The CDR3 consists of 17 residues. V lost 0 bases and J lost 2; bases outside the gene matches: 7. The germline V gene has CDR1 MGHRA and CDR2 YSYEKL. The CDR3 DNA sequence: TGCGCCAGCAGCCAAGAAGGAAGCGGGGGATCCACAGATACGCAGTATTTT. This sequence encodes CASSQEGSGGSTDTQYF.

V is TRBV19 and J is TRBJ1-1; the D is unclear. The CDR3 runs 14 residues. Trimming stripped 0 bases from V and 1 base from J, with 6 bases between. Germline loops: CDR1 LNHDA, CDR2 SQIVND (reference sequence). CDR3 in DNA: TGTGCCAGTAGTATAGATAGGGAGAACACTGAAGCTTTCTTT. Protein product: CASSIDRENTEAFF.

The genes are TRBV30 and TRBJ1-2; D is ambiguous. V gave up 1 base and J gave up 5 bases, with 14 bases separating them. Germline V gene lookup returns CDR1 GTSNPN and CDR2 SVGIG (reference sequence). The CDR3 spans 14 residues. This chain's CDR3 is CAWSEVQVGYGYTF. CDR3 nucleotide sequence: TGTGCCTGGAGTGAGGTCCAGGTCGGGTATGGCTACACCTTC.

J is TRBJ2-1 and V is TRBV5-8; possibly TRBD1 for D (5 bases). Trimming removed 1 base from V and 8 bases from J, with 10 bases in between. The CDR3 extends over 13 amino acids. Germline-derived CDR1 and CDR2 are SGHTS and YDEGEE. The CDR3 nucleotides read TGTGCCAGCAGCTTGAGGGGTATCCATGAGCAGTTCTTC. It translates to CASSLRGIHEQFF.

The V gene is TRBV30, the J gene TRBJ1-3; 8 nucleotides align to TRBD1. The germline V gene has CDR1 GTSNPN and CDR2 SVGIG (reference sequence). V lost 3 bases, J lost 1 base, and 2 bases stayed unmatched. The CDR3 sequence is 14 residues long. CDR3 sequence (DNA): TGTGCCTGGAGCACAGGGGGGTCTGGAAACACCATATATTTT. Translating it yields CAWSTGGSGNTIYF. Filled out from reference TRBV30 and TRBJ1-3, the complete variable domain reads SQTIHQWPATLVQPVGSPLSLECTVEGTSNPNLYWYRQAAGRGLQLLFYSVGIGQISSEVPQNLSASRPQDRQFILSSKKLLLSDSGFYLCAWSTGGSGNTIYFGEGSWLTVV.

The V and J genes are TRBV5-1 and TRBJ1-1; D is ambiguous. Germline V gives CDR1 SGHRS, CDR2 YFSETQ. The CDR3 totals 15 residues. V was cut by 2 bases and J by 8 bases, with 19 bases left in between. The CDR3 nucleotides read TGCGCCAGCAGCTTAAGCACGACCGGCCGAAAGGAAGCTTTCTTT. Translating it yields CASSLSTTGRKEAFF.

This chain links TRBV9 with TRBJ1-1, with a weak D call TRBD1 (5 bases). V was pared by 3 bases and J by 10 bases, with 16 bases between. The CDR3 runs 13 residues. Germline lookup yields CDR1 SGDLS and CDR2 YYNGEE. The CDR3, as DNA: TGTGCCAGCAGCGGACAGTCTCTAGGAGTAGCTTTCTTT. Translation gives CASSGQSLGVAFF.

The chain carries TRBV4-1 and TRBJ2-3, with 7 bases that match TRBD1. CDR1 is MGHRA, CDR2 YSYEKL, per germline. The CDR3 extends over 16 amino acids. V lost 3 bases, J lost 2 bases, and 8 bases stayed unmatched. The CDR3 coding sequence is TGCGCCAGCAGCCATCGGGACAGACCTGACACAGATACGCAGTATTTT. This codes for CASSHRDRPDTDTQYF.

The genes are TRBV2 and TRBJ1-4; D not certain. The germline V and J ends were trimmed by 6 bases and 5 bases, with 13 bases remaining between them. The V gene's germline CDR1 is SNHLY and CDR2 FYNNEI. This CDR3 region has 14 residues. This CDR3 is CASSPNSFNEKLFF. CDR3 nucleotides: TGTGCCAGCAGCCCAAACAGCTTCAATGAAAAACTGTTTTTT.

This clone is a singleton in its sample. V usage is TRBV7-9 and J usage is TRBJ2-4; D is perhaps TRBD2 (6 bases). CDR3 length: 14 residues. Per germline, CDR1 SEHNR and CDR2 FQNEAQ (reference sequence). The V end lost 1 base, the J end lost 3 bases, and 7 bases lay between the germline ends. CDR3: CASSLGGGKNIQYF. The CDR3 nucleotides are TGTGCCAGCAGCTTAGGGGGAGGCAAAAACATTCAGTACTTC.